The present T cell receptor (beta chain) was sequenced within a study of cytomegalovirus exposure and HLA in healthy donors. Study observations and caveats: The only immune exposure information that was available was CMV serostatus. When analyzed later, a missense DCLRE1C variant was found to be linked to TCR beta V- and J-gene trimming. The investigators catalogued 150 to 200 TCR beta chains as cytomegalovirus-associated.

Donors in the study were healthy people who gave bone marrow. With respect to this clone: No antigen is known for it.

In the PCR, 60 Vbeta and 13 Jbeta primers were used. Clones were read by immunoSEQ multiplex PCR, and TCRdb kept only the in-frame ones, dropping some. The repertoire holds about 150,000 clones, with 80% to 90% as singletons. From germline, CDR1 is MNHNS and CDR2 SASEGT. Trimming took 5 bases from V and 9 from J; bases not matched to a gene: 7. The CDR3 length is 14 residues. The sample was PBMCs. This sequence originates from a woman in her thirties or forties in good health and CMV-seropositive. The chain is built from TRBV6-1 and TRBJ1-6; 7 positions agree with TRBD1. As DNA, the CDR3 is TGTGCCAGCAGTACCCGACAGGGAGGTTCACCCCTCCACTTT. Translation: CASSTRQGGSPLHF.